What follows are 6 T cell receptor beta chains derived from one specimen sequenced in a study of beta chain features in type 1 diabetes. The authors reverse transcribed all of the isolated RNA, so sequencing captured expressed TCRB transcripts. Generated by immunoSEQ multiplex PCR, the TCRdb table keeps only in-frame clones and is missing some. The sample lists 300,000 to 450,000 clones; roughly 12% were seen once. Source material: naive CD4+ T cells from blood. The receptors come from a man aged 18 to 30 in good health.

The V call is TRBV5-1, the J call TRBJ2-2; 14 nucleotides align to TRBD2. This CDR3 region has 16 residues. CDR1 is SGHRS, CDR2 YFSETQ, per germline. The trim removed 1 base at V and 8 bases at J, leaving 4 bases unmatched. The DNA of the CDR3 is TGCGCCAGCAGCTTGCCGGGACTAGCGGGAGTTGGGGAGCTGTTTTTT. Translation gives CASSLPGLAGVGELFF. Combining the CDR3 with reference TRBV5-1 and TRBJ2-2 gives the whole variable domain KAGVTQTPRYLIKTRGQQVTLSCSPISGHRSVSWYQQTPGQGLQFLFEYFSETQRNKGNFPGRFSGRQFSNSRSEMNVSTLELGDSALYLCASSLPGLAGVGELFFGEGSRLTVL.

Here the CDR3 reads CASSRGLAGGTGELFF. The CDR3 DNA is TGTGCCAGCAGCCGCGGACTAGCGGGGGGTACCGGGGAGCTGTTTTTT. This chain links TRBV9 with TRBJ2-2; 14 positions agree with TRBD2. Germline V gives CDR1 SGDLS, CDR2 YYNGEE. CDR3 length equals 16 residues. V was pared by 4 bases and J by 5 bases, with 4 bases of the junction left unmatched.

This clone was counted only a few times. The J gene is TRBJ2-5, the V gene TRBV5-8, with 11 bases matching TRBD1. The V gene's germline CDR1 is SGHTS and CDR2 YDEGEE. With 1 base clipped from V and 5 bases from J, the junction kept 10 bases outside the gene matches. The CDR3 length is 17 residues. CDR3: CASSLMWDRGLSETQYF. The CDR3 DNA reads TGTGCCAGCAGCTTGATGTGGGACAGGGGGTTGTCGGAGACCCAGTACTTC.

The chain is built from TRBV7-2 and TRBJ2-2; D ambiguous. Germline loops: CDR1 SGHTA, CDR2 FQGNSA. The V end was cut by 3 bases, the J end by 4 bases, with 3 bases between. This CDR3 has 12 amino acids. In DNA form, the CDR3 reads TGTGCCAGCAGCTTTCGCACCGGGGAGCTGTTTTTT. Translating gives CASSFRTGELFF.

This clone was seen a handful of times. This chain uses TRBV4-3 with TRBJ2-6, with D uncertain. This CDR3 spans 16 amino acids. Germline V gene data show CDR1 as LGHNA and CDR2 as YSLEER. The V and J ends lost 3 bases and 1 base respectively, with 10 bases between them. The CDR3 DNA is TGCGCCAGCAGCCAGGATATCGGGTCTGGGGCCAACGTCCTGACTTTC. This translates into CASSQDIGSGANVLTF.

The chain employs TRBV11-3 and TRBJ1-3, with TRBD1 matching over 7 bases. This CDR3 has 15 amino acids. Germline loops: CDR1 SGHNT, CDR2 YENEEA. Losses at the gene ends were 1 base for V and 4 bases for J; bases not matched to a gene: 4. This CDR3 reads CASSLGRDRGNTIYF. DNA of the CDR3: TGTGCCAGCAGCTTAGGTCGGGACAGAGGAAACACCATATATTTT.